Presented here are 10 T cell receptor beta chains from one specimen sequenced in a study of blood T cell repertoires in COVID-19. Assay: immunoSEQ multiplex PCR; the TCRdb copy retains only in-frame clones and omits some. Here the sample spans more than 250,000 clones, around 87% being singletons. The specimen sequenced was peripheral blood. The receptor set was obtained from a man aged 50 to 60 with active or convalescent COVID-19.

The chain uses TRBV7-9 and TRBJ2-5; a possible D gene is TRBD1 (6 bases). V was cut by 2 bases and J by 2 bases, with 15 bases left in between. Looked up from germline, CDR1 is SEHNR and CDR2 is FQNEAQ (reference sequence). This CDR3 has 16 residues. CDR3 protein: CASSLFKGHSQETQYF. CDR3 bases: TGTGCCAGCAGCTTATTTAAGGGACACTCACAAGAGACCCAGTACTTC.

The V call is TRBV18, the J call TRBJ2-2; D uncertain. Trimming removed 1 base at V and 1 base at J, with 4 bases between. This CDR3 contains 14 residues. Germline V gene data show CDR1 as KGHSH and CDR2 as LQKENI. The CDR3 here is CASSPLLNTGELFF. The DNA of the CDR3 is TGTGCCAGCTCACCACTTCTGAACACCGGGGAGCTGTTTTTT.

This chain uses TRBV5-1 with TRBJ2-7; maybe TRBD2 (6 bases). With 0 bases removed from V and 5 bases from J, the gap between germline ends came to 12 bases. Per the germline V gene, CDR1 is SGHRS and CDR2 is YFSETQ. CDR3 length equals 14 residues. CDR3 protein: CASSLGTGENEQYF. As DNA, the CDR3 is TGCGCCAGCAGCTTGGGGACGGGGGAAAACGAGCAGTACTTC.

In DNA, the CDR3 is TGTGCCAGCTCGGACAGGATTGAAGCTTTCTTT. This gives the protein CASSDRIEAFF. The rearrangement uses TRBV18 and TRBJ1-1, with 7 bases that match TRBD1. The J segment lost 7 bases and the V segment lost 6 bases, leaving 2 bases of the junction unmatched. The germline gives CDR1 KGHSH, CDR2 LQKENI. The CDR3 sequence is 11 residues long.

The rearrangement joins TRBV18 to TRBJ2-7, with a tentative D call TRBD1 (6 bases). V lost 4 bases and J lost 1, with 8 bases in between. The CDR3 has 13 amino acids. The germline CDR1 and CDR2 sequences are KGHSH and LQKENI. In nucleotides, the CDR3 is TGTGCCAGCTCACAAGGACAGTCCTACGAGCAGTACTTC. It specifies CASSQGQSYEQYF.

The chain carries TRBV10-3 and TRBJ1-1; unclear D gene. This CDR3 is built from 11 residues. Deletions cut 10 bases from V and 4 bases from J, with 10 bases between. Germline CDR1 is ENHRY and CDR2 is SYGVKD. The CDR3 DNA reads as TGTGCCACCGACGGCGGCACTGAAGCTTTCTTT. It specifies CATDGGTEAFF.

V is TRBV5-8 and J is TRBJ1-1; D perhaps matches TRBD1 (6 bases). This CDR3 spans 11 amino acids. Trimming pared 5 bases from V and 10 bases from J, leaving 12 bases between. Germline CDR1 is SGHTS and CDR2 is YDEGEE. DNA of the CDR3: TGTGCCAGCAGAACAGGGTTTGTAGCTTTCTTT. The encoded protein is CASRTGFVAFF.

V usage is TRBV2 and J usage is TRBJ1-1; D is unresolved. Germline CDR1 SNHLY, CDR2 FYNNEI. V lost 8 bases and J 1 base, leaving 11 bases between the germline ends. The CDR3 is 13 residues long. CDR3 in DNA: TGTGCCAGCGAACGAGAAAAGAACACTGAAGCTTTCTTT. Amino acid sequence: CASEREKNTEAFF.

The sample holds a few counts of this clone. This sequence joins TRBV10-3 and TRBJ1-1; 7 bases map to TRBD1. Germline V gives CDR1 ENHRY, CDR2 SYGVKD. The CDR3 sequence is 13 residues long. J was trimmed by 3 bases and V by 10 bases; bases with no gene match: 8. The CDR3 reads CASRQGEDTEAFF. CDR3 DNA: TGTGCCAGTCGACAGGGCGAGGACACTGAAGCTTTCTTT.

The V gene is TRBV7-9, the J gene TRBJ2-7; TRBD2 might be the D (6 bases). V lost 4 bases and J lost 7, with 14 bases in between. Germline CDR1 SEHNR, CDR2 FQNEAQ (reference sequence). This CDR3 is 13 amino acids long. The CDR3 protein is CASSWDGTREQYF. As DNA, the CDR3 is TGTGCCAGCAGCTGGGACGGGACTCGGGAGCAGTACTTC.